This is a list of T cell receptor beta chains from one sample in a study of cytomegalovirus exposure and HLA in healthy donors. Produced via immunoSEQ multiplex PCR; TCRdb's table is partial and in-frame only. In the table there are some 110,000 clones, roughly 70% of which are singletons. The material sequenced was PBMCs. The receptors stem from a young man in good health and CMV-seropositive. Both conserved end residues are part of each CDR3. The D gene is left open where the match is weak. Rows give clone size only sometimes, using once, few, many, or a class for an expanded clone.

clone size: NA
V gene: TRBV7-9
J gene: TRBJ2-6
D gene: NA
CDR3 DNA: TGTGCCAGCAGCTTACGAGGTCCCGTCTCTGGGGCCAACGTCCTGACTTTC
CDR3 protein: CASSLRGPVSGANVLTF

clone size: NA
V gene: TRBV25-1
J gene: TRBJ1-6
D gene: NA
CDR3 DNA: TGTGCCAGCAGTGAATATGCGGGCCCCGTGACACTCCACTTT
CDR3 protein: CASSEYAGPVTLHF

clone size: NA
V gene: TRBV19
J gene: TRBJ1-4
D gene: TRBD1
CDR3 DNA: TGTGCCAGTAGCACCGGGACAGGGGATGAAAAACTGTTTTTT
CDR3 protein: CASSTGTGDEKLFF

clone size: NA
V gene: TRBV5-1
J gene: TRBJ2-5
D gene: NA
CDR3 DNA: TGCGCCAGCAGCTTGGCCCTAGACCCCAGCGGAGAGACCCAGTACTTC
CDR3 protein: CASSLALDPSGETQYF

clone size: once
V gene: TRBV7-9
J gene: TRBJ1-4
D gene: NA
CDR3 DNA: TGTGCCAGCAGCTTAGAGGGGCAACTAAGTGAAAAACTGTTTTTT
CDR3 protein: CASSLEGQLSEKLFF

clone size: NA
V gene: TRBV19
J gene: TRBJ1-1
D gene: NA
CDR3 DNA: TGTGCCAGTAGTATCAACAGGAATACTGAAGCTTTCTTT
CDR3 protein: CASSINRNTEAFF

clone size: few
V gene: TRBV6-4
J gene: TRBJ2-3
D gene: TRBD1
CDR3 DNA: TGTGCCAGCAGCTCTTCGGGACAGCCAGATACGCAGTATTTT
CDR3 protein: CASSSSGQPDTQYF

clone size: NA
V gene: TRBV11-2
J gene: TRBJ1-2
D gene: TRBD1
CDR3 DNA: TGTGCCAGCAGCCCTATCCGGGACAGGGCTCACGGCTACACCTTC
CDR3 protein: CASSPIRDRAHGYTF

clone size: NA
V gene: TRBV5-5
J gene: TRBJ1-1
D gene: NA
CDR3 DNA: TGTGCCAGCAGCTTGAACGAGGCTGAAGCTTTCTTT
CDR3 protein: CASSLNEAEAFF

clone size: few
V gene: TRBV10-3
J gene: TRBJ1-5
D gene: TRBD1
CDR3 DNA: TGTGCCATCAAAGGTGACAGGGAGGGCAATCAGCCCCAGCATTTT
CDR3 protein: CAIKGDREGNQPQHF

clone size: NA
V gene: TRBV29-1
J gene: TRBJ2-2
D gene: NA
CDR3 DNA: TGCAGCGTAGCCGGGACTGTGAACACCGGGGAGCTGTTTTTT
CDR3 protein: CSVAGTVNTGELFF

clone size: once
V gene: TRBV27
J gene: TRBJ2-3
D gene: NA
CDR3 DNA: TGTGCCAGCAGTTTCCTTTCTAGCACAGATACGCAGTATTTT
CDR3 protein: CASSFLSSTDTQYF

clone size: NA
V gene: TRBV19
J gene: TRBJ2-2
D gene: TRBD2
CDR3 DNA: TGTGCCACTAGCGGGGGGTACATAACCGGGGGGCTGTTTTTT
CDR3 protein: CATSGGYITGGLFF

clone size: NA
V gene: TRBV30
J gene: TRBJ2-2
D gene: NA
CDR3 DNA: TGTGCCTGGAGTTGGTCAGGGGGGCATACCGGGGAGCTGTTTTTT
CDR3 protein: CAWSWSGGHTGELFF

clone size: NA
V gene: TRBV27
J gene: TRBJ1-1
D gene: NA
CDR3 DNA: TGTGCCAGCAGTTTTGGAGGGAATTTCCCGGCTGAAGCTTTCTTT
CDR3 protein: CASSFGGNFPAEAFF

clone size: once
V gene: TRBV19
J gene: TRBJ1-2
D gene: NA
CDR3 DNA: TGTGCCAGACAACAGGCCAACAATGACTATGGCTACACCTTC
CDR3 protein: CARQQANNDYGYTF

clone size: NA
V gene: TRBV7-3
J gene: TRBJ2-1
D gene: TRBD1
CDR3 DNA: TGTGCCAGCAGCTTAACCGCGGGACAGGGATCTCCGCTCTTC
CDR3 protein: CASSLTAGQGSPLF

clone size: once
V gene: TRBV7-6
J gene: TRBJ2-1
D gene: TRBD2
CDR3 DNA: TGTGCCAGCAGCTTCGGGGGTAGCGGGAGCTCCTACAATGAGCAGTTCTTC
CDR3 protein: CASSFGGSGSSYNEQFF

clone size: NA
V gene: TRBV19
J gene: TRBJ2-5
D gene: NA
CDR3 DNA: TGTGCCAGTAGTATAGGCCAGGGGATGTATACGGAGACCCAGTACTTC
CDR3 protein: CASSIGQGMYTETQYF

clone size: NA
V gene: TRBV19
J gene: TRBJ1-4
D gene: TRBD1
CDR3 DNA: TGTGCCAGTAGTACCGGGACAGGGGGCCGGAATGAAAAACTGTTTTTT
CDR3 protein: CASSTGTGGRNEKLFF

clone size: NA
V gene: TRBV7-2
J gene: TRBJ1-3
D gene: NA
CDR3 DNA: TGTGCCAGCAGCTTAGATCCAGGGGGAAACACCATATATTTT
CDR3 protein: CASSLDPGGNTIYF

clone size: NA
V gene: TRBV25-1
J gene: TRBJ2-1
D gene: NA
CDR3 DNA: TGTGCCAGCAAGTTCGGGGGCTCCTACAATGAGCAGTTCTTC
CDR3 protein: CASKFGGSYNEQFF

clone size: NA
V gene: TRBV6-1
J gene: TRBJ1-5
D gene: NA
CDR3 DNA: TGTGCCAGCAGTGAATATTTATTGGGGCAGAGCAATCAGCCCCAGCATTTT
CDR3 protein: CASSEYLLGQSNQPQHF

clone size: NA
V gene: TRBV29-1
J gene: TRBJ2-4
D gene: NA
CDR3 DNA: TGCAGCGTTGAGGGGCAGGGCAAAAACATTCAGTACTTC
CDR3 protein: CSVEGQGKNIQYF

clone size: NA
V gene: TRBV11-2
J gene: TRBJ2-1
D gene: TRBD2
CDR3 DNA: TGTGCCAGCAGCTCCCGCCCCGGCGGTCTAGCGGGGGGGCTCGGGGAGCAGTTCTTC
CDR3 protein: CASSSRPGGLAGGLGEQFF

clone size: NA
V gene: TRBV23-1
J gene: TRBJ1-5
D gene: TRBD1
CDR3 DNA: TGCGCCAGCAGTCAGGAGGAGGGGGCGAGGCCCCAGCATTTT
CDR3 protein: CASSQEEGARPQHF

clone size: NA
V gene: TRBV7-3
J gene: TRBJ2-3
D gene: TRBD2
CDR3 DNA: TGTGCCAGCAGCTCCCCCGGGGGGTTTGGGGTTCGAGATACGCAGTATTTT
CDR3 protein: CASSSPGGFGVRDTQYF

clone size: NA
V gene: TRBV7-9
J gene: TRBJ2-3
D gene: TRBD2
CDR3 DNA: TGTGCCAGCAGCGTAGCGGGCCGCACAGATACGCAGTATTTT
CDR3 protein: CASSVAGRTDTQYF

clone size: NA
V gene: TRBV6-1
J gene: TRBJ1-3
D gene: TRBD1
CDR3 DNA: TGTGCCAGCACCCGGGGACAGGCAGAAGGAAACACCATATATTTT
CDR3 protein: CASTRGQAEGNTIYF

clone size: few
V gene: TRBV7-9
J gene: TRBJ1-1
D gene: NA
CDR3 DNA: TGTGCCAGCAGCTTAGCAGGGGACACTGAAGCTTTCTTT
CDR3 protein: CASSLAGDTEAFF

clone size: NA
V gene: TRBV5-1
J gene: TRBJ2-3
D gene: NA
CDR3 DNA: TGCGCCAGGACTAACCGGACTAGCACAGATACGCAGTATTTT
CDR3 protein: CARTNRTSTDTQYF

clone size: NA
V gene: TRBV12-5
J gene: TRBJ2-1
D gene: NA
CDR3 DNA: TGTGCTAGTGGTTTGGTAGTTAGGGAGGACTCGAATGAGCAGTTCTTC
CDR3 protein: CASGLVVREDSNEQFF

clone size: NA
V gene: TRBV5-1
J gene: TRBJ2-5
D gene: NA
CDR3 DNA: TGCGCCAGCAGCCCGACTGGACTCGCTGAGACCCAGTACTTC
CDR3 protein: CASSPTGLAETQYF

clone size: NA
V gene: TRBV11-2
J gene: TRBJ2-1
D gene: NA
CDR3 DNA: TGTGCCAGCAGCTCGGACGGGAACTCCTACAATGAGCAGTTCTTC
CDR3 protein: CASSSDGNSYNEQFF

clone size: few
V gene: TRBV19
J gene: TRBJ1-5
D gene: NA
CDR3 DNA: TGTGCCAGTAGTATAGATTCGAGGCCGCCCCAGCATTTT
CDR3 protein: CASSIDSRPPQHF

clone size: few
V gene: TRBV10-2
J gene: TRBJ1-1
D gene: NA
CDR3 DNA: TGCGCCAGCAGCCGACAGCTCCGGAGGAACACTGAAGCTTTCTTT
CDR3 protein: CASSRQLRRNTEAFF

clone size: NA
V gene: TRBV6-1
J gene: TRBJ2-1
D gene: TRBD2
CDR3 DNA: TGTGCCAGCAGTGCGATCGGACTAGCTAATGAGCAGTTCTTC
CDR3 protein: CASSAIGLANEQFF

clone size: NA
V gene: TRBV5-5
J gene: TRBJ2-7
D gene: TRBD2
CDR3 DNA: TGTGCCAGCAGCCCCGCCCTAGCGGGGGCCGCCTCCTACGAGCAGTACTTC
CDR3 protein: CASSPALAGAASYEQYF

clone size: once
V gene: TRBV13
J gene: TRBJ2-1
D gene: TRBD1
CDR3 DNA: TGTGCCAGCAGATCCAGGGGACAGGGGGTCTACAATGAGCAGTTCTTC
CDR3 protein: CASRSRGQGVYNEQFF

clone size: few
V gene: TRBV7-9
J gene: TRBJ2-4
D gene: NA
CDR3 DNA: TGTGCCAGCAGCTTAGCGGGGGCCTTCAAAAACATTCAGTACTTC
CDR3 protein: CASSLAGAFKNIQYF